This TCR beta chain comes out of a study of CD8+ T cells in alopecia areata. Study-wide context: Tofacitinib lasted 6 to 18 months, then 6 months off drug. Study conclusions and caveats: Researchers report lesional scalp, most notably alopecia totalis/universalis, outstripped normal scalp in clonality.

Alopecia areata patients provided lesional scalp punch biopsies and peripheral blood. RNA extraction and reverse transcription yielded cDNA as sequencing template. Data came from immunoSEQ multiplex PCR; TCRdb stores just in-frame clones and leaves some out. The sample has about 11,000 clones; around 59% are singletons. Germline assignment: CDR1 LNHDA and CDR2 SQIVND (reference sequence). The germline V and J ends were trimmed by 3 bases and 7 bases, with 13 bases remaining between them. CDR3 length: 14 residues. About this clone: What it recognizes is unknown.

The sample consisted of skin, taken at week 0. The clonotype was recovered from a human donor with alopecia areata. The chain employs TRBV19 and TRBJ1-5; a weak D match, TRBD1 (5 bases). The CDR3 sequence: CASSILGGYQPQHF. In DNA form, the CDR3 reads TGTGCCAGTAGTATTCTGGGGGGTTACCAGCCCCAGCATTTT.